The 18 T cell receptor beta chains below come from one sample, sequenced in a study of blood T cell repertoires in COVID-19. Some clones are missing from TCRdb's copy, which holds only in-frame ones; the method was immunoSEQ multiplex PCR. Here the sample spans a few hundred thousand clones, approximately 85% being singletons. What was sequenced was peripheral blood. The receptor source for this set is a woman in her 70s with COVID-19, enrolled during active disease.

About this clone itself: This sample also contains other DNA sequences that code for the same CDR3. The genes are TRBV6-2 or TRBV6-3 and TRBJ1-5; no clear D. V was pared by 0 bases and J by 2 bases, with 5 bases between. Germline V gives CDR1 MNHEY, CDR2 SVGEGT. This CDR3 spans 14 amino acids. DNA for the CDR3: TGTGCCAGCAGTTACTCGGGCGGCAATCAGCCCCAGCATTTT. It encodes CASSYSGGNQPQHF.

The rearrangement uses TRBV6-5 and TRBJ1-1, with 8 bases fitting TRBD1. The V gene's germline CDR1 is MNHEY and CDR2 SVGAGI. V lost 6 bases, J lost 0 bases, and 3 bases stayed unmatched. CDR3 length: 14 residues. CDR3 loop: CASSRGQVNTEAFF. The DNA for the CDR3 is TGTGCCAGCAGCCGGGGACAGGTGAACACTGAAGCTTTCTTT.

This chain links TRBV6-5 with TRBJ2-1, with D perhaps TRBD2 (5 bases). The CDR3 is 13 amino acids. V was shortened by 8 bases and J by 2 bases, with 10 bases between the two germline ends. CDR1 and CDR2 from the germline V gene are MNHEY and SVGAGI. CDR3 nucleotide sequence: TGTGCCAGCCGAACCGGGGCCTACAATGAGCAGTTCTTC. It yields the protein CASRTGAYNEQFF.

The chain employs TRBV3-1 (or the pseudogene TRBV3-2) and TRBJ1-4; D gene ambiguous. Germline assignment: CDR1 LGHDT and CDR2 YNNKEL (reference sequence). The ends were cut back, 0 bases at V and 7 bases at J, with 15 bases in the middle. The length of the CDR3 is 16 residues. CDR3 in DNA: TGTGCCAGCAGCCAAGATTTACAACCGCTCACTGAAAAACTGTTTTTT. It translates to CASSQDLQPLTEKLFF.

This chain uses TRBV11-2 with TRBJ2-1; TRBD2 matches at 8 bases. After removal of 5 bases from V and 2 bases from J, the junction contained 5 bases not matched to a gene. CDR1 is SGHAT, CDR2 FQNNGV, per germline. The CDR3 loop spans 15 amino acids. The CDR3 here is CASSSLAGPYNEQFF. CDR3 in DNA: TGTGCCAGCAGCAGCCTAGCGGGTCCCTACAATGAGCAGTTCTTC. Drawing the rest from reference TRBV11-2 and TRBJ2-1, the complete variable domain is EAGVAQSPRYKIIEKRQSVAFWCNPISGHATLYWYQQILGQGPKLLIQFQNNGVVDDSQLPKDRFSAERLKGVDSTLKIQPAKLEDSAVYLCASSSLAGPYNEQFFGPGTRLTVL.

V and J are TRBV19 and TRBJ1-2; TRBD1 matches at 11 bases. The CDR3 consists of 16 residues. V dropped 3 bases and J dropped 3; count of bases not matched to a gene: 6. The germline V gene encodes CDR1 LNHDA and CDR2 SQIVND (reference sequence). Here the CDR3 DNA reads TGTGCCAGTAGTATGGCCAGGACAGGGGGCTACTATGGCTACACCTTC. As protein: CASSMARTGGYYGYTF. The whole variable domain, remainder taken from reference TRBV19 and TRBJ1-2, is DGGITQSPKYLFRKEGQNVTLSCEQNLNHDAMYWYRQDPGQGLRLIYYSQIVNDFQKGDIAEGYSVSREKKESFPLTVTSAQKNPTAFYLCASSMARTGGYYGYTFGSGTRLTVV.

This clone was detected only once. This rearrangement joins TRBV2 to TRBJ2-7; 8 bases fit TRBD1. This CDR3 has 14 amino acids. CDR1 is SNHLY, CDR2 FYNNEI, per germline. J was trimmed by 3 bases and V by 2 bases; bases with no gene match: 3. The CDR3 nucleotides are TGTGCCAGCAGTGAATGGACAGGGAGCTACGAGCAGTACTTC. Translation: CASSEWTGSYEQYF.

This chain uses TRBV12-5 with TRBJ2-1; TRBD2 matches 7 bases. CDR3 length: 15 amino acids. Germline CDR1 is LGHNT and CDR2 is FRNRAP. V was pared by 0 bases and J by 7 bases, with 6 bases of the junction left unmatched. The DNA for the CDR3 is TGTGCTAGTGGTTTGGTAGCGGGAATGTGGAATGAGCAGTTCTTC. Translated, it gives CASGLVAGMWNEQFF.

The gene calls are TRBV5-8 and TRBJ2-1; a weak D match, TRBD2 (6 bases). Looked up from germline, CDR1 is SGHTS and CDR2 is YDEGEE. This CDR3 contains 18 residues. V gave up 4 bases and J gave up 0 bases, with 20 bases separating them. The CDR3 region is CASSPVLGGAGSYNEQFF. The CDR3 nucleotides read TGTGCCAGCAGCCCCGTATTAGGCGGGGCTGGCTCCTACAATGAGCAGTTCTTC. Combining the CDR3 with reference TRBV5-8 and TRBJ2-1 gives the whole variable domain EAGVTQSPTHLIKTRGQQATLRCSPISGHTSVYWYQQALGLGLQFLLWYDEGEERNRGNFPPRFSGRQFPNYSSELNVNALELEDSALYLCASSPVLGGAGSYNEQFFGPGTRLTVL.

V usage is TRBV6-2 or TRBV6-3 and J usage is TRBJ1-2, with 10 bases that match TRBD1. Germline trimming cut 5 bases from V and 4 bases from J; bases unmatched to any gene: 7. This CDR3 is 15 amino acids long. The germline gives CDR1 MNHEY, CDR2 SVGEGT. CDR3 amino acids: CASSARDRGTYGYTF. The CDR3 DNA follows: TGTGCCAGCAGTGCCCGGGACAGGGGAACCTATGGCTACACCTTC.

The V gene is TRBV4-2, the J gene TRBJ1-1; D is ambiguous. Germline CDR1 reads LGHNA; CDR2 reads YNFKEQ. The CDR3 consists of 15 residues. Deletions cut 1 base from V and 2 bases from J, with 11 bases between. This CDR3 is CASSQVDGLNTEAFF. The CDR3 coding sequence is TGTGCCAGCAGCCAAGTTGACGGACTAAACACTGAAGCTTTCTTT.

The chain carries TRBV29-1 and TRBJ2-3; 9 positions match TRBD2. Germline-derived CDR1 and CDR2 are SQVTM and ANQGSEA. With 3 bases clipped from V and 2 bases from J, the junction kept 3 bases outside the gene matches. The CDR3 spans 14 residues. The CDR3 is CSVDGGRDTDTQYF. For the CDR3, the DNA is TGCAGCGTTGATGGCGGGAGGGACACAGATACGCAGTATTTT.

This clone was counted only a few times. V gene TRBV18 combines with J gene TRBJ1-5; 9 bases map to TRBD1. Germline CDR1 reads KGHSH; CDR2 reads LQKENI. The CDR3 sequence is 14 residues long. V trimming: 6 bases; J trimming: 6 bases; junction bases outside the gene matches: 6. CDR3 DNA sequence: TGTGCCAGCTCGGAGACAGGGGGTGCTCAGCCCCAGCATTTT. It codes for CASSETGGAQPQHF. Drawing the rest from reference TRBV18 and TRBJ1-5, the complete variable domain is NAGVMQNPRHLVRRRGQEARLRCSPMKGHSHVYWYRQLPEEGLKFMVYLQKENIIDESGMPKERFSAEFPKEGPSILRIQQVVRGDSAAYFCASSETGGAQPQHFGDGTRLSIL.

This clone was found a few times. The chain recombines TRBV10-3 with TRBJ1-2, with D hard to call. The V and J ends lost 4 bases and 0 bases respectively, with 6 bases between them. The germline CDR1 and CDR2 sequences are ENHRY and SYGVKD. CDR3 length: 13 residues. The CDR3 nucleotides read TGTGCCATCAGTGGGTGGCCTAACTATGGCTACACCTTC. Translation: CAISGWPNYGYTF.

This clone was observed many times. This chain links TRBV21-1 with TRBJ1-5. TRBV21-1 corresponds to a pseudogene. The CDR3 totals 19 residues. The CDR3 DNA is TGTGCCAGCGTGGACACCGGGGGGGGCCCCCCTATTTGCAATCAGCCCCAGCATTTT. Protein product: CASVDTGGGPPICNQPQHF.

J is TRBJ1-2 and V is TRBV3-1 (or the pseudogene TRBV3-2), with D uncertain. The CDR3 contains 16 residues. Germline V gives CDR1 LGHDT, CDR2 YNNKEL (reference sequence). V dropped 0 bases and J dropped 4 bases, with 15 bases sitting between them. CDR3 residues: CASSQDGLERGYGYTF. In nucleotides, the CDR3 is TGTGCCAGCAGCCAAGATGGGCTGGAACGGGGCTATGGCTACACCTTC.

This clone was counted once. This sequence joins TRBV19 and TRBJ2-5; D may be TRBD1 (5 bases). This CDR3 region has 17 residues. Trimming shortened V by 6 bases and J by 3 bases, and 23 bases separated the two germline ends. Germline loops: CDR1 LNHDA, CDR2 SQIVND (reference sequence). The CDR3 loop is CASSLLTPGAGKETQYF. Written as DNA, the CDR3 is TGTGCCAGTAGCCTGCTCACTCCAGGAGCAGGGAAAGAGACCCAGTACTTC.

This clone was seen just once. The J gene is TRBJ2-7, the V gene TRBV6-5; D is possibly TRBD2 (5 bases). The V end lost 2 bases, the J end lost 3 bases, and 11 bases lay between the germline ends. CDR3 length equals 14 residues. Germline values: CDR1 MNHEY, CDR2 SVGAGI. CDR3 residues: CASSYDPGNYEQYF. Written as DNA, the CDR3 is TGTGCCAGCAGTTACGACCCGGGAAACTACGAGCAGTACTTC.